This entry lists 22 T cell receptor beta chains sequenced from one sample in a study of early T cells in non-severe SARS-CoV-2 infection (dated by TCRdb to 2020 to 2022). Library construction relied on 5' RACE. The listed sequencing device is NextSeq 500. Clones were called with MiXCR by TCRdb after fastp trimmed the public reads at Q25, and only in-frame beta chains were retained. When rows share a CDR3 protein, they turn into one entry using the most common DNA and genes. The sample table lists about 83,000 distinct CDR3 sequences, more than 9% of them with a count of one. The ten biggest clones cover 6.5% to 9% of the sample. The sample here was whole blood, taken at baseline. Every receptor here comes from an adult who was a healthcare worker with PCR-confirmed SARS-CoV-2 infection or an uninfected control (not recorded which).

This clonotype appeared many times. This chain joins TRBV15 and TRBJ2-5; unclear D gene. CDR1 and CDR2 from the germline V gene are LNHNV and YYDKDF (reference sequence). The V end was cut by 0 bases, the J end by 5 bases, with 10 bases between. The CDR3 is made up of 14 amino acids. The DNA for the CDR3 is TGTGCCACCAGCAGAGAGAGTGACATCGAGACCCAGTACTTC. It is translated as CATSRESDIETQYF.

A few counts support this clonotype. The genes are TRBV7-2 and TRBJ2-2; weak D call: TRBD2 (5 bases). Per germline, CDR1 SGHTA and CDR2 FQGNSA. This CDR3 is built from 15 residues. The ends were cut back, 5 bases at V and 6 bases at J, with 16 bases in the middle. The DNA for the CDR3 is TGTGCCAGCAGCCCTTTTGTGGCTAGCCCCGGGGAGCTGTTTTTT. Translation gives CASSPFVASPGELFF.

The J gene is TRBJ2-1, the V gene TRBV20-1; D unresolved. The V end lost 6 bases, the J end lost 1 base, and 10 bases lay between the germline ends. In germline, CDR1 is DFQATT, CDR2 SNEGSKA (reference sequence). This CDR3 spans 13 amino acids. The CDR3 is CSASLESYNEQFF. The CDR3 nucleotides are TGCAGTGCCTCCCTAGAGTCCTACAATGAGCAGTTCTTC.

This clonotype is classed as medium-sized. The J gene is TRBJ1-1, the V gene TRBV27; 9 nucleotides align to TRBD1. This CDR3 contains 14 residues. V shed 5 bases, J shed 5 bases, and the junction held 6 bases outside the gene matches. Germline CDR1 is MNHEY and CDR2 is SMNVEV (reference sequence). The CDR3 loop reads CASSRDRAGTEAFF. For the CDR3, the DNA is TGTGCCAGCAGTCGGGACAGGGCGGGAACTGAAGCTTTCTTT.

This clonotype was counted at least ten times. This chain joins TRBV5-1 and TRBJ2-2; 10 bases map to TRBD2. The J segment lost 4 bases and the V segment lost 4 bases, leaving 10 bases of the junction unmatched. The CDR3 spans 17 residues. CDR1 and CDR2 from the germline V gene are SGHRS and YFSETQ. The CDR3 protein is CASSTPLAGVVTGELFF. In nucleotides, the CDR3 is TGCGCCAGCAGCACACCTCTAGCGGGAGTGGTCACCGGGGAGCTGTTTTTT.

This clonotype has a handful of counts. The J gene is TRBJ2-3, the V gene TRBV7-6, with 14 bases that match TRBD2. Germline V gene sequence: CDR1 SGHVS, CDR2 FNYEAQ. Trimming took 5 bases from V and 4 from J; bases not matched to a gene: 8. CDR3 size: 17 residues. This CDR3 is CASSLRTSGRLADTQYF. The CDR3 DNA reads TGTGCCAGCAGCCTCCGGACTAGCGGGAGGTTAGCAGATACGCAGTATTTT.

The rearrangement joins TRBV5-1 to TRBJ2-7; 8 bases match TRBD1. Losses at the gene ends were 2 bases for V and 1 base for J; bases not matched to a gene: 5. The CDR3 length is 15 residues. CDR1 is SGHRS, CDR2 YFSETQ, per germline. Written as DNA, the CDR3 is TGCGCCAGCAGCTTCCCGGGACAGGCTTCCTACGAGCAGTACTTC. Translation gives CASSFPGQASYEQYF. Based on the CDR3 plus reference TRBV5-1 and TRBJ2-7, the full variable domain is KAGVTQTPRYLIKTRGQQVTLSCSPISGHRSVSWYQQTPGQGLQFLFEYFSETQRNKGNFPGRFSGRQFSNSRSEMNVSTLELGDSALYLCASSFPGQASYEQYFGPGTRLTVT.

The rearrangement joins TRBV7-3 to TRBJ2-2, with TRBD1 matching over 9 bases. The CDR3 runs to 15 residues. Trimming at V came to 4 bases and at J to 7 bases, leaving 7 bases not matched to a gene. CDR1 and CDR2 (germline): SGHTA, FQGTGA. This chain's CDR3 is CASSSGQGTFGELFF. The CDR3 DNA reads TGTGCCAGCAGCTCCGGACAGGGGACCTTCGGGGAGCTGTTTTTT.

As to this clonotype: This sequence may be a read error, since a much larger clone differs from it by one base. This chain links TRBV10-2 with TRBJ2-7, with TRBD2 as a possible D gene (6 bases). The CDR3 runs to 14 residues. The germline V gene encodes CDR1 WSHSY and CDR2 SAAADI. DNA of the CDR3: TGCGCCAGCCGGGCCAAGGGACTGCTCAACGAGCAGCACTTC. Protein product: CASRAKGLLNEQHF.

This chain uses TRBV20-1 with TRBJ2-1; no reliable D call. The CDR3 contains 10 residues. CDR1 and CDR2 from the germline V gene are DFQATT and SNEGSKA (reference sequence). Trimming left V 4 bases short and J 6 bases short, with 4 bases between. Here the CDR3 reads CSAMRNEQFF. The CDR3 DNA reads TGCAGTGCTATGCGCAATGAGCAGTTCTTC.

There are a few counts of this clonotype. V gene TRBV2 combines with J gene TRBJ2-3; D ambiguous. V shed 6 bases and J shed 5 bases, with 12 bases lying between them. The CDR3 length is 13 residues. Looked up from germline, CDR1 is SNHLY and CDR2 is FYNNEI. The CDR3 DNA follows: TGTGCCAGCAGGTCTGCGATTCAAGATACGCAGTATTTT. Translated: CASRSAIQDTQYF.

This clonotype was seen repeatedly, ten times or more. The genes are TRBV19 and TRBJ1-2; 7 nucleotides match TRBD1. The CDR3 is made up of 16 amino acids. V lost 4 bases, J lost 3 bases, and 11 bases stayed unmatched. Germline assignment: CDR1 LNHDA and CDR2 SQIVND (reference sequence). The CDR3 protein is CASSTQGQSTYYGYTF. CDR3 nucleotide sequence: TGTGCCAGTAGTACGCAGGGACAGTCGACCTACTATGGCTACACCTTC.

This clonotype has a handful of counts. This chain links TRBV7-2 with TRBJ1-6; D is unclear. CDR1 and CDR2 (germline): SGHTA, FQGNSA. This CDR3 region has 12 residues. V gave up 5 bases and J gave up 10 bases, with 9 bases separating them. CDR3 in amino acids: CASSLLGSPLHF. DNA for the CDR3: TGTGCCAGCAGCCTACTGGGCTCACCCCTCCACTTT.

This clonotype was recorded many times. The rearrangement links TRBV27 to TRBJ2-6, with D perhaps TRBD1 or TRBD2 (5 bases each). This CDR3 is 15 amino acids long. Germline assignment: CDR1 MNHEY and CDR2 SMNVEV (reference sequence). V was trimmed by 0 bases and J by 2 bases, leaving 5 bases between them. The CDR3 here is CASSLSGAGANVLTF. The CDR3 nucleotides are TGTGCCAGCAGTTTATCGGGGGCTGGGGCCAACGTCCTGACTTTC. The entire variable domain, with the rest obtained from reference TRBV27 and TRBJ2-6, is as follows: EAQVTQNPRYLITVTGKKLTVTCSQNMNHEYMSWYRQDPGLGLRQIYYSMNVEVTDKGDVPEGYKVSRKEKRNFPLILESPSPNQTSLYFCASSLSGAGANVLTFGAGSRLTVL.

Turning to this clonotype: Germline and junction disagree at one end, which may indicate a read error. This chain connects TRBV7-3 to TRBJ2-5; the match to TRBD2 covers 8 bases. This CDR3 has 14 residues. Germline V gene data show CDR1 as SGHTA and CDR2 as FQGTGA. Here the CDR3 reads CASSPGGIQETQYF. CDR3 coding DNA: TGTGCCAGCAGCCCGGGGGGGATCCAAGAGACCCAGTACTTT.

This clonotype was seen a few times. CDR3 amino acids: CASRCGPSTDTQYF. The CDR3 DNA follows: TGTGCAAGTCGCTGCGGGCCCAGCACAGATACGCAGTATTTT. V and J are TRBV12-2 and TRBJ2-3; the D call of TRBD2 is as the table states it, not checked on the DNA. TRBV12-2 is a pseudogene. The CDR3 totals 14 residues.

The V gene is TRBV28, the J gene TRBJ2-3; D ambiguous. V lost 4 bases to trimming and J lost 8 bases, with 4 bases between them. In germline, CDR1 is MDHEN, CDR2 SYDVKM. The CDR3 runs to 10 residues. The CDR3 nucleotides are TGTGCCAGCAGTTCTCTTACGCAGTATTTT. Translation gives CASSSLTQYF.

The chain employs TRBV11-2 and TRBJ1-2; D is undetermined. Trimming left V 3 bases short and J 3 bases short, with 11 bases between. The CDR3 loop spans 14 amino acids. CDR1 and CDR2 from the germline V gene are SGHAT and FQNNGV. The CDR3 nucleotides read TGTGCCAGCAGCTTGGCCCCGCGGGACTATGGCTACACCTTC. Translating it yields CASSLAPRDYGYTF.

Here the CDR3 reads CASSKTSGIYEQYF. In nucleotides, the CDR3 is TGTGCCAGCAGCAAAACTAGCGGGATCTACGAGCAGTACTTC. V and J are TRBV7-8 and TRBJ2-7; TRBD2 agrees at 10 bases. The germline CDR1 and CDR2 sequences are SGHVS and FQNEAQ. This CDR3 contains 14 residues. With 5 bases clipped from V and 3 bases from J, the junction kept 4 bases outside the gene matches.

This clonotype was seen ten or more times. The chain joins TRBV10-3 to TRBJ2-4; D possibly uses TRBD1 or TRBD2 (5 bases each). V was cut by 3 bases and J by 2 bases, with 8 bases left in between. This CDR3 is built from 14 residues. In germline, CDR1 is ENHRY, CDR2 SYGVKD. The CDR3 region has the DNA TGTGCCATCAGTGAAGAGGGGTCCAAAAACATTCAGTACTTC. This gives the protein CAISEEGSKNIQYF.

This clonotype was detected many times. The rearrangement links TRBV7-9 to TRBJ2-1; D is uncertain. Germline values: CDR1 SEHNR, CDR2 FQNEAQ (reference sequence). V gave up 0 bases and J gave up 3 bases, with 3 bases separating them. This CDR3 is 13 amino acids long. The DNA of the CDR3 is TGTGCCAGCAGCTTAGCCTACTACAATGAGCAGTTCTTC. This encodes CASSLAYYNEQFF.

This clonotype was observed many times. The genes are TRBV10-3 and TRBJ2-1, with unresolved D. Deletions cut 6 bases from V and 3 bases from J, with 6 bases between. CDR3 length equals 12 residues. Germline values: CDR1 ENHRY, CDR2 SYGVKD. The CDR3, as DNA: TGTGCCATCAGCTCCGACTACAATGAGCAGTTCTTC. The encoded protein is CAISSDYNEQFF.